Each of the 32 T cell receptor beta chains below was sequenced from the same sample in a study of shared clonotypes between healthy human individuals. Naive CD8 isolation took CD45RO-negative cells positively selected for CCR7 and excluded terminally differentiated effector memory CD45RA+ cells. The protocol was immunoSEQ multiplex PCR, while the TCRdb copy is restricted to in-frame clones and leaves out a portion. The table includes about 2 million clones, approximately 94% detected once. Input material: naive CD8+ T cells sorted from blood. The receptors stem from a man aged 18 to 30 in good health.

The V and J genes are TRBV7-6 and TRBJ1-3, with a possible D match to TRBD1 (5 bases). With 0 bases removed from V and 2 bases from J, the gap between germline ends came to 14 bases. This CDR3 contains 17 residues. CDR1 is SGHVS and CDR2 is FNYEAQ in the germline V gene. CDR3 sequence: CASSLAFAGGTGNTIYF. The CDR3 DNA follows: TGTGCCAGCAGCTTAGCTTTTGCCGGGGGTACTGGAAACACCATATATTTT.

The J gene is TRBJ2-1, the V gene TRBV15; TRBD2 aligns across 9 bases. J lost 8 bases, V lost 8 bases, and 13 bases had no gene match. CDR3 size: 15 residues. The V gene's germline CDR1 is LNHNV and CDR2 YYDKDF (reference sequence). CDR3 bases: TGTGCCACCGGATCCGGAGCTAGCGGGAAGGATGAGCAGTTCTTC. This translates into CATGSGASGKDEQFF.

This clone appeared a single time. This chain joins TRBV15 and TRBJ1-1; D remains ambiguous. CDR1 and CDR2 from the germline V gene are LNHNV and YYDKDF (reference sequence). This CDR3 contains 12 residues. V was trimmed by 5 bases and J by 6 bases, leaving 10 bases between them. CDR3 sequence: CATSPLGPEAFF. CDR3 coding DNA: TGTGCCACCAGCCCACTAGGGCCTGAAGCTTTCTTT.

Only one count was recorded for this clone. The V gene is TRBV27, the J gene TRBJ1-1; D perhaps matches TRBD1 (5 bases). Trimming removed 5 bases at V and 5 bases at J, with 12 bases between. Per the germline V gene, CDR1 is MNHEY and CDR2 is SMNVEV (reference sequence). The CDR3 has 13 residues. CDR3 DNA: TGTGCCAGCAGTCCAGGGTTCCGTACTGAAGCTTTCTTT. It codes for CASSPGFRTEAFF.

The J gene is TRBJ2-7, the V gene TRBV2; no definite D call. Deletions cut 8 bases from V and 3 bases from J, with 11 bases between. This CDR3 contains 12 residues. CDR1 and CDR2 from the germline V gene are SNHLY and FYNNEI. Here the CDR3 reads CASGDLRYEQYF. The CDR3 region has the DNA TGTGCCAGCGGCGACTTGCGCTACGAGCAGTACTTC.

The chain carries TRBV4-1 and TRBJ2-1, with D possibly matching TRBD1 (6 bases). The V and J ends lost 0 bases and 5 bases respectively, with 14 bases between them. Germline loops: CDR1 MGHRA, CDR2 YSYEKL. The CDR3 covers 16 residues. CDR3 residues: CASSQDRVTGNNEQFF. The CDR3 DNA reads TGCGCCAGCAGCCAAGATCGAGTGACAGGCAACAATGAGCAGTTCTTC.

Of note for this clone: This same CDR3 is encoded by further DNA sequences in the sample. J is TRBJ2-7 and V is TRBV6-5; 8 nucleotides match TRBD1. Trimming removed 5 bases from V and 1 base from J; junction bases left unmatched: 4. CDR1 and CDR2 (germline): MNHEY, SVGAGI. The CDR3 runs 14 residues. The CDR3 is CASSAGTGSYEQYF. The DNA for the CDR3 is TGTGCCAGCAGTGCCGGGACAGGATCCTACGAGCAGTACTTC.

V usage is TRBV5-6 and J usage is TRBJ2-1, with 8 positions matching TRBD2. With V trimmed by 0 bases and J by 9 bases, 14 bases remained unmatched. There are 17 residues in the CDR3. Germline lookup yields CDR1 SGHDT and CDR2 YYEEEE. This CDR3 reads CASSLVASGPVGGEQFF. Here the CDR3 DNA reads TGTGCCAGCAGCTTGGTGGCTAGCGGGCCGGTGGGCGGTGAGCAGTTCTTC.

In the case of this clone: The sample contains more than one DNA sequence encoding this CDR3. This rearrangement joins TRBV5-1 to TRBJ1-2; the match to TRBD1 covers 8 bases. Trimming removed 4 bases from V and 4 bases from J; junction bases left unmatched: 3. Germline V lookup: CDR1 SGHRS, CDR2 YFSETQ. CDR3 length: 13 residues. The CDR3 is CASSLGTGYGYTF. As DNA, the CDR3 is TGCGCCAGCAGCCTCGGGACAGGCTATGGCTACACCTTC.

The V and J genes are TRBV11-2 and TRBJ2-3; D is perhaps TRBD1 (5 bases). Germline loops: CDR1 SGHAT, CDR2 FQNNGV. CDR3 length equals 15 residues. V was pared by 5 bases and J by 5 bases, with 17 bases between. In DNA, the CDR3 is TGTGCCAGCAGCCAAGACCCAGGGCTTGGAGATACGCAGTATTTT. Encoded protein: CASSQDPGLGDTQYF.

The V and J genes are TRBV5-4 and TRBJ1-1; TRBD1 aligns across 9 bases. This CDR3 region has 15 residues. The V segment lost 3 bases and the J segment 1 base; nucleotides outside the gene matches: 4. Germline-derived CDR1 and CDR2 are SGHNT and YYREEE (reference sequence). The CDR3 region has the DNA TGTGCCAGCAGCTCGTTGACAGGGGGGAACACTGAAGCTTTCTTT. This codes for CASSSLTGGNTEAFF.

CDR3 loop: CASSGYPNTDTQYF. DNA for the CDR3: TGTGCCAGCAGCGGGTACCCCAACACAGATACGCAGTATTTT. This chain links TRBV27 with TRBJ2-3; D unresolved. V gave up 6 bases and J gave up 2 bases, with 12 bases separating them. Germline CDR1 MNHEY, CDR2 SMNVEV (reference sequence). CDR3 length equals 14 residues.

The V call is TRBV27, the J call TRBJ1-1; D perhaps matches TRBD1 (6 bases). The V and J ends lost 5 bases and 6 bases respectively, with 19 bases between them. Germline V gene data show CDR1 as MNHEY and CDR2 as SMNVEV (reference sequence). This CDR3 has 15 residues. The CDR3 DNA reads TGTGCCAGCAGTCCCAGGGGCTACGACACCGCTGAAGCTTTCTTT. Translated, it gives CASSPRGYDTAEAFF.

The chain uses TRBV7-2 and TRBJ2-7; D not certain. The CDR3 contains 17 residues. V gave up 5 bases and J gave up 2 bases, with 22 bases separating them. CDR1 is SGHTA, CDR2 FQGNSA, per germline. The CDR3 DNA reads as TGTGCCAGCAGCCCCACCGGATGGGCCGAAGGGACCTACGAGCAGTACTTC. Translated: CASSPTGWAEGTYEQYF.

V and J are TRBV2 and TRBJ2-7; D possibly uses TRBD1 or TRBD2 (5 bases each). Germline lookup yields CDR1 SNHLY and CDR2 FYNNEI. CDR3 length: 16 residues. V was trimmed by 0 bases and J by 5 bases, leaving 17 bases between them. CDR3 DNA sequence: TGTGCCAGCAGTGAAGCGCAGGGCGCCGGGGCGGACGAGCAGTACTTC. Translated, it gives CASSEAQGAGADEQYF.

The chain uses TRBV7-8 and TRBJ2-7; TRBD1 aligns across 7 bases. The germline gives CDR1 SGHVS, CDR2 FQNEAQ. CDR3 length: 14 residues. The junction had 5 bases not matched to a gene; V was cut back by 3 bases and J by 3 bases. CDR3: CASSLLDRVYEQYF. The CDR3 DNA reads TGTGCCAGCAGCTTGCTTGACAGGGTCTACGAGCAGTACTTC.

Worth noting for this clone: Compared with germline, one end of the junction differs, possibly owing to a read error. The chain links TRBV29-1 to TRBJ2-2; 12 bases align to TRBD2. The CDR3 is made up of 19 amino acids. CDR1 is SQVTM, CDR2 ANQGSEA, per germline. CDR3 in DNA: TGCAGCGTGGAAGACACCGGGACTAGCGGGTATGCGAACACCGGGGAGCTGTTTTTT. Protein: CSVEDTGTSGYANTGELFF.

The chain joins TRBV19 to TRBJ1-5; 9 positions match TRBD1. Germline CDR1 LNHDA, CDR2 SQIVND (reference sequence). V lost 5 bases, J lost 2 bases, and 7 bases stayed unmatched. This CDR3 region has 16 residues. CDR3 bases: TGTGCCAGTAGTTTAACAGGGGGCGCAGGCAATCAGCCCCAGCATTTT. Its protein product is CASSLTGGAGNQPQHF.

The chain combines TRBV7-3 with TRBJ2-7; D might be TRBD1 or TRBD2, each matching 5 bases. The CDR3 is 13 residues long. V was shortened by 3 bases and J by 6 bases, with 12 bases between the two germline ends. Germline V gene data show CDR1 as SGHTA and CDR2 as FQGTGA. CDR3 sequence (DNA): TGTGCCAGCAGCTTCACCCACGGGGCCGAGCAGTACTTC. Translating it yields CASSFTHGAEQYF.

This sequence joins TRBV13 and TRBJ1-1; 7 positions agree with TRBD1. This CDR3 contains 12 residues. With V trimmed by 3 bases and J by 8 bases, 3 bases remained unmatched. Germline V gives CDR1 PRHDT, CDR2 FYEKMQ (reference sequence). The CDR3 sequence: CASSFTGQEAFF. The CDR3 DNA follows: TGTGCCAGCAGCTTCACGGGACAGGAAGCTTTCTTT. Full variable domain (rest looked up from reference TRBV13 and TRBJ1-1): AAGVIQSPRHLIKEKRETATLKCYPIPRHDTVYWYQQGPGQDPQFLISFYEKMQSDKGSIPDRFSAQQFSDYHSELNMSSLELGDSALYFCASSFTGQEAFFGQGTRLTVV.

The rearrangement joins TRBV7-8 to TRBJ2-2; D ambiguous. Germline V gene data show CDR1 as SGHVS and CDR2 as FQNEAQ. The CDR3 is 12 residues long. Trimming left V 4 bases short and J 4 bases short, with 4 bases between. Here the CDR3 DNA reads TGTGCCAGCAGCTCGACCACCGGGGAGCTGTTTTTT. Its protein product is CASSSTTGELFF. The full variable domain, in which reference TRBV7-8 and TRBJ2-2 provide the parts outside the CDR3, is GAGVSQSPRYKVAKRGQDVALRCDPISGHVSLFWYQQALGQGPEFLTYFQNEAQLDKSGLPSDRFFAERPEGSVSTLKIQRTQQEDSAVYLCASSSTTGELFFGEGSRLTVL.

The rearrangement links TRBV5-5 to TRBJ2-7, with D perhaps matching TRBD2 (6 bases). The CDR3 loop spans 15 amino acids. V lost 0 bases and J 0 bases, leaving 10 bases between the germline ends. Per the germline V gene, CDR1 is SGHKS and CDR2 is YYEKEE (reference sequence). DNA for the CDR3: TGTGCCAGCAGCTTGGCCCTAGCGACCTCCTACGAGCAGTACTTC. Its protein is CASSLALATSYEQYF.

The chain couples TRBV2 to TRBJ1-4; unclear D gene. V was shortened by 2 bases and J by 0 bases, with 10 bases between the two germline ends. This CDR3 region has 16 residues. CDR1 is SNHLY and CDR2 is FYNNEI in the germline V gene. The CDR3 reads CASSEWAVTTNEKLFF. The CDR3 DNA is TGTGCCAGCAGTGAATGGGCGGTAACAACTAATGAAAAACTGTTTTTT.

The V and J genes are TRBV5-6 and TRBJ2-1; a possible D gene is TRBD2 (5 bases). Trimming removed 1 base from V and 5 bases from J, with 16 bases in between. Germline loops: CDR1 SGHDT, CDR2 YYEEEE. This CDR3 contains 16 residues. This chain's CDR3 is CASSLSPSGENNEQFF. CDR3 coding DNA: TGTGCCAGCAGCTTGTCCCCCAGCGGCGAGAACAATGAGCAGTTCTTC.

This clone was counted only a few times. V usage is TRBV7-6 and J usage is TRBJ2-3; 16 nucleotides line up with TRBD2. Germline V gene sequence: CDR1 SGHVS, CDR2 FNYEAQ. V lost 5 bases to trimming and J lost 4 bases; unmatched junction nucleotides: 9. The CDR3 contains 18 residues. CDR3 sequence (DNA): TGTGCCAGCAGCAAGGGACTAGCGGGGGGGCCTGGTTCAGATACGCAGTATTTT. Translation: CASSKGLAGGPGSDTQYF. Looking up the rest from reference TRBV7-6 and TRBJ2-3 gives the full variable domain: GAGVSQSPRYKVTKRGQDVALRCDPISGHVSLYWYRQALGQGPEFLTYFNYEAQQDKSGLPNDRFSAERPEGSISTLTIQRTEQRDSAMYRCASSKGLAGGPGSDTQYFGPGTRLTVL.

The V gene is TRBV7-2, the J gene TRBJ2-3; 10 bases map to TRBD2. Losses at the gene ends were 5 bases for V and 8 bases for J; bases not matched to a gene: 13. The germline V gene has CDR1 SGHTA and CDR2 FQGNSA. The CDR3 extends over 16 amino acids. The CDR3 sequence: CASSPLGAGGGGTQYF. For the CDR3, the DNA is TGTGCCAGCAGCCCTCTCGGAGCGGGAGGGGGGGGTACGCAGTATTTT. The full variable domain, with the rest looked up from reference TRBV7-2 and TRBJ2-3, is GAGVSQSPSNKVTEKGKDVELRCDPISGHTALYWYRQSLGQGLEFLIYFQGNSAPDKSGLPSDRFSAERTGGSVSTLTIQRTQQEDSAVYLCASSPLGAGGGGTQYFGPGTRLTVL.

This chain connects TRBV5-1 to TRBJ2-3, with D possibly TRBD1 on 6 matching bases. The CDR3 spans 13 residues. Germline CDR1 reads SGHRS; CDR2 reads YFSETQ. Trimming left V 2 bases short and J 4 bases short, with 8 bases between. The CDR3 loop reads CASSFGTSDTQYF. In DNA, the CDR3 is TGCGCCAGCAGCTTCGGGACATCAGATACGCAGTATTTT.

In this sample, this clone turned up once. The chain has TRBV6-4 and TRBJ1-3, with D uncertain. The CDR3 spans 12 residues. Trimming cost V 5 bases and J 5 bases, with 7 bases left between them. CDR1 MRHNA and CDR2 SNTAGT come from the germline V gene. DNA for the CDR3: TGTGCCAGCAGTCCAGGCCGAAACACCATATATTTT. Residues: CASSPGRNTIYF.

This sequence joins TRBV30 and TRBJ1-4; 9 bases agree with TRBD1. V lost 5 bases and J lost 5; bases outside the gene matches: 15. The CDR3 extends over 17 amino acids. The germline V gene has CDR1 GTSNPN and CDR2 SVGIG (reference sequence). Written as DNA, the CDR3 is TGTGCCTGGGAGCCGGACAGGGGAGAGGTTGGGAATGAAAAACTGTTTTTT. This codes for CAWEPDRGEVGNEKLFF.

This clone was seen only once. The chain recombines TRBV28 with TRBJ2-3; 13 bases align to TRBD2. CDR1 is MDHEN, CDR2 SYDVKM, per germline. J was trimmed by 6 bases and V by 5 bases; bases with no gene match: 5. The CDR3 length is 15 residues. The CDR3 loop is CASSTLAGGPDTQYF. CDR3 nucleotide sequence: TGTGCCAGCAGTACACTAGCGGGGGGGCCTGATACGCAGTATTTT. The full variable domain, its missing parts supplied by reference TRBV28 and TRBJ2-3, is DVKVTQSSRYLVKRTGEKVFLECVQDMDHENMFWYRQDPGLGLRLIYFSYDVKMKEKGDIPEGYSVSREKKERFSLILESASTNQTSMYLCASSTLAGGPDTQYFGPGTRLTVL.

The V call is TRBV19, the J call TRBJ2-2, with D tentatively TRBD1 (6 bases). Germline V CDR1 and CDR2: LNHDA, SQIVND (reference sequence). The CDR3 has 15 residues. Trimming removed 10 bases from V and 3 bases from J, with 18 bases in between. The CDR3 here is CAKSPPGHYTGELFF. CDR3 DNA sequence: TGTGCCAAAAGTCCTCCGGGACATTACACCGGGGAGCTGTTTTTT.

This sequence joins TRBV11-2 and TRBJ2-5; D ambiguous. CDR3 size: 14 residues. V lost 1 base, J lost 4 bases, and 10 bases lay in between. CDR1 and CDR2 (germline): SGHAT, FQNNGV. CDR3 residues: CASSLGGFGETQYF. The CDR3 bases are TGTGCCAGCAGCTTAGGTGGGTTCGGAGAGACCCAGTACTTC.